This TCR beta chain came from a study of blood T cell repertoires in COVID-19. Per germline, CDR1 SGHTA and CDR2 FQGNSA. CDR3 length equals 13 residues. Trimming took 4 bases from V and 4 from J, leaving 10 bases between them. Sequencing was performed with immunoSEQ multiplex PCR; in TCRdb, only in-frame clones are kept and a portion is missing. The data contain under 300,000 clones, around 83% of them singletons. The sequence was collected from a woman in her forties who had recovered from COVID-19. The sequencing sample was made of peripheral blood. The V gene is TRBV7-2, the J gene TRBJ1-2; the D gene is possibly TRBD1 (6 bases). CDR3 loop: CASSSDRVYGYTF. For the CDR3, the DNA is TGTGCCAGCAGCTCGGACAGAGTCTATGGCTACACCTTC.